This T cell receptor (beta chain) was captured in a study of tissue T cells after allogeneic stem cell transplantation. Study context: Samples with visible lymphocytes on H&E were prioritized for sequencing.

Study-wide points: In patients and mice, blood and spleen missed much of tissue repertoire.

This clone was observed a handful of times. The antigen is not known. Sequencing was performed with immunoSEQ multiplex PCR; in TCRdb, only in-frame clones are kept and a portion is missing. The table includes some 25,000 clones, around four fifths detected once. Looked up from germline, CDR1 is SQVTM and CDR2 is ANQGSEA. The V segment lost 7 bases and the J segment 1 base; nucleotides outside the gene matches: 6. This CDR3 is built from 15 residues. The specimen was tissue from the ileum, collected at autopsy. The chain joins TRBV29-1 to TRBJ2-5, with 13 bases aligning to TRBD2. This TCR was sampled from a female donor older than 55 with lung cancer. CDR3 nucleotide sequence: TGCAGCGCACCACTAGCGGGAGGGATCCAAGAGACCCAGTACTTC. Protein product: CSAPLAGGIQETQYF. The full variable domain, completed using reference TRBV29-1 and TRBJ2-5, is SAVISQKPSRDICQRGTSLTIQCQVDSQVTMMFWYRQQPGQSLTLIATANQGSEATYESGFVIDKFPISRPNLTFSTLTVSNMSPEDSSIYLCSAPLAGGIQETQYFGPGTRLLVL.